This T cell receptor beta chain was observed in a study of identical twins. The CDR3 totals 14 residues. The V and J ends lost 3 bases and 7 bases, in that order; junction bases with no gene match: 2. Germline-derived CDR1 and CDR2 are SGDLS and YYNGEE. cDNA carried unique molecular identifiers, and a universal primer site was added by template switching. TCRdb ran MiXCR on the 5' RACE reads and lists one entry per CDR3 protein. The sample has nearly 200,000 distinct CDR3 sequences, around a sixth seen once; the top ten hold about 38%. The table lists this clonotype with a few counts. This sample was shared with a second study, whose subject was T cells expressing NK-cell markers.

This TCR came from a young woman in good health. Material: CD8+ T cells sorted from blood. V gene TRBV9 combines with J gene TRBJ2-4; TRBD2 aligns across 12 bases. CDR3 nucleotides: TGTGCCAGCAGCGCTACTAGCGGGAGGAACATTCAGTACTTC. It translates to CASSATSGRNIQYF.